These 28 T cell receptor beta chains originate from one sample sequenced in a study of cytomegalovirus exposure and HLA in healthy donors. The study ran its PCR with 60 Vbeta and 13 Jbeta primers. Method: immunoSEQ multiplex PCR; TCRdb's copy keeps in-frame clones and lacks some. Here the sample spans some 110,000 clones, about four fifths being singletons. Sequencing was performed on PBMCs. Receptors were obtained from a man aged 50 to 60 in good health and CMV-seronegative.

The chain carries TRBV27 and TRBJ1-4, with D uncertain. V was shortened by 4 bases and J by 7 bases, with 4 bases between the two germline ends. Germline V gene lookup returns CDR1 MNHEY and CDR2 SMNVEV (reference sequence). The CDR3 has 11 amino acids. This CDR3 is CASSYGEKLFF. Here the CDR3 DNA reads TGTGCCAGCAGTTACGGTGAAAAACTGTTTTTT.

The V and J genes are TRBV4-3 and TRBJ1-2; D remains unclear. Germline values: CDR1 LGHNA, CDR2 YSLEER. V was clipped by 1 base and J by 7 bases, with 13 bases between them. The CDR3 is 14 amino acids. CDR3 amino acids: CASSQGSQSFGYTF. DNA for the CDR3: TGCGCCAGCAGCCAAGGTAGTCAATCGTTTGGCTACACCTTC.

The genes are TRBV6-1 and TRBJ1-4; D remains unclear. CDR1 MNHNS and CDR2 SASEGT come from the germline V gene. Trimming stripped 6 bases from V and 7 bases from J, with 6 bases between. The CDR3 sequence is 11 residues long. CDR3 in DNA: TGTGCCAGCAGGGGCAGTGAAAAACTGTTTTTT. The encoded protein is CASRGSEKLFF.

This chain uses TRBV19 with TRBJ1-5; 8 bases align to TRBD1. Germline CDR1 LNHDA, CDR2 SQIVND (reference sequence). Unmatched junction bases numbered 6, after V lost 4 bases and J lost 7 bases. The length of the CDR3 is 14 residues. The CDR3 here is CASSTGGRGQPQHF. The CDR3 bases are TGTGCCAGTAGTACAGGGGGCCGCGGCCAGCCCCAGCATTTT. The entire variable domain, with the rest obtained from reference TRBV19 and TRBJ1-5, is as follows: DGGITQSPKYLFRKEGQNVTLSCEQNLNHDAMYWYRQDPGQGLRLIYYSQIVNDFQKGDIAEGYSVSREKKESFPLTVTSAQKNPTAFYLCASSTGGRGQPQHFGDGTRLSIL.

The V gene is TRBV27, the J gene TRBJ1-1; D remains ambiguous. Per germline, CDR1 MNHEY and CDR2 SMNVEV (reference sequence). This CDR3 has 16 amino acids. Trimming took 4 bases from V and 0 from J, leaving 15 bases between them. The CDR3 DNA follows: TGTGCCAGCAGTTCCCCCTCTGGAGGACTGAACACTGAAGCTTTCTTT. It specifies CASSSPSGGLNTEAFF.

The V and J genes are TRBV4-1 and TRBJ1-1, with D possibly TRBD1 on 5 matching bases. Germline V gene lookup returns CDR1 MGHRA and CDR2 YSYEKL. Trimming took off 3 bases at V and 4 bases at J, with 12 bases between the two ends. This CDR3 region has 14 residues. The CDR3 DNA is TGCGCCAGCAGCCATGAAGGGGCAGGCACTGAAGCTTTCTTT. This codes for CASSHEGAGTEAFF.

This chain links TRBV6-5 with TRBJ2-7, with D unclear. The CDR3 has 13 amino acids. Germline loops: CDR1 MNHEY, CDR2 SVGAGI. V gave up 7 bases and J gave up 9 bases, with 19 bases separating them. CDR3: CASTKEPLRRQYF. CDR3 nucleotides: TGTGCCAGCACCAAAGAGCCACTACGGAGGCAGTACTTC.

V is TRBV7-2 and J is TRBJ1-3; unclear D gene. Trimming took off 1 base at V and 8 bases at J, with 15 bases between the two ends. Per germline, CDR1 SGHTA and CDR2 FQGNSA. This CDR3 is 15 amino acids long. The CDR3 is CASSLDTGRRDTIYF. DNA for the CDR3: TGTGCCAGCAGCTTAGATACTGGACGGCGGGACACCATATATTTT.

The chain has TRBV11-2 and TRBJ1-1, with D possibly being TRBD1 (5 bases). Germline CDR1 is SGHAT and CDR2 is FQNNGV. V was clipped by 3 bases and J by 2 bases, with 10 bases between them. The CDR3 covers 14 residues. This CDR3 reads CASSLARANTEAFF. Written as DNA, the CDR3 is TGTGCCAGCAGCTTGGCCAGGGCTAACACTGAAGCTTTCTTT. The full variable domain, completed using reference TRBV11-2 and TRBJ1-1, is EAGVAQSPRYKIIEKRQSVAFWCNPISGHATLYWYQQILGQGPKLLIQFQNNGVVDDSQLPKDRFSAERLKGVDSTLKIQPAKLEDSAVYLCASSLARANTEAFFGQGTRLTVV.

V usage is TRBV19 and J usage is TRBJ1-4; D uncertain. This CDR3 spans 15 amino acids. Between the trimmed V and J ends, which lost 5 bases and 8 bases, there was a span of 18 bases. CDR1 is LNHDA and CDR2 is SQIVND in the germline V gene (reference sequence). CDR3 DNA: TGTGCCAGTAGTGCCCGGACGCTAGCAGCCGAAAAACTGTTTTTT. Protein: CASSARTLAAEKLFF.

The chain has TRBV9 and TRBJ1-1; TRBD1 matches at 7 bases. Germline V gives CDR1 SGDLS, CDR2 YYNGEE. The CDR3 spans 15 residues. V gave up 4 bases and J gave up 4 bases; unmatched junction bases: 10. The CDR3 loop is CASSPDQGVGTEAFF. CDR3 bases: TGTGCCAGCAGCCCCGACCAGGGGGTCGGCACTGAAGCTTTCTTT.

The V call is TRBV10-2, the J call TRBJ1-6; 7 bases fit TRBD1. The CDR3 extends over 14 amino acids. V shed 11 bases and J 6 bases; nucleotides not matched to a gene: 10. In germline, CDR1 is WSHSY, CDR2 SAAADI. In DNA form, the CDR3 reads TGCGCCGTCAAACAGGGGAAGGGTAATTCACCCCTCCACTTT. Encoded protein: CAVKQGKGNSPLHF.

DNA for the CDR3: TGTGCCAGCAGCTTAGGTGGGGGGTATCATGAGCAGTTCTTC. Residues: CASSLGGGYHEQFF. The J gene is TRBJ2-1, the V gene TRBV7-2; a possible D gene is TRBD2 (6 bases). The V end was cut by 1 base, the J end by 8 bases, with 12 bases between. The CDR3 sequence is 14 residues long. Germline CDR1 and CDR2: SGHTA and FQGNSA.

This chain uses TRBV18 with TRBJ1-2; D gene ambiguous. Germline V CDR1 and CDR2: KGHSH, LQKENI. This CDR3 is 15 amino acids long. V lost 6 bases and J 2 bases, leaving 16 bases between the germline ends. The CDR3 reads CASSLQPHINYGYTF. The CDR3 DNA sequence: TGTGCCAGCTCCCTCCAACCGCACATAAACTATGGCTACACCTTC.

A word on this clone: Mismatch with germline at one junction end may stem from a read error. The V gene is TRBV7-9, the J gene TRBJ2-2; TRBD1 agrees at 12 bases. The CDR3 consists of 16 residues. The germline gives CDR1 SEHNR, CDR2 FQNEAQ (reference sequence). The CDR3 nucleotides read TGTTCCAGCAGCGGAAAGTCCGGGACAGGGGGCCGGGAGCTGTTTTTT. Protein: CSSSGKSGTGGRELFF.

The chain recombines TRBV6-5 with TRBJ2-5; D gene uncertain. Trimming pared 7 bases from V and 3 bases from J, leaving 6 bases between. Germline CDR1 and CDR2: MNHEY and SVGAGI. This CDR3 comprises 11 residues. CDR3 DNA: TGTGCCAGCAAAACAGAAGAGACCCAGTACTTC. Translation gives CASKTEETQYF.

The rearrangement links TRBV11-3 to TRBJ2-2; perhaps TRBD1 as D (6 bases). V lost 5 bases and J 9 bases, leaving 16 bases between the germline ends. CDR1 and CDR2 (germline): SGHNT, YENEEA. The CDR3 runs to 14 residues. The CDR3: CASSAAGAAWELFF. CDR3 bases: TGTGCCAGCAGCGCCGCAGGGGCTGCCTGGGAGCTGTTTTTT.

The CDR3 loop reads CASSPWDSEKLFF. CDR3 nucleotide sequence: TGTGCCAGCAGCCCTTGGGACAGTGAAAAACTGTTTTTT. This chain links TRBV14 with TRBJ1-4, with 7 bases identical to TRBD1. Germline CDR1 is SGHDN and CDR2 is FVKESK. The CDR3 has 13 residues. Losses at the gene ends were 4 bases for V and 7 bases for J; bases not matched to a gene: 3.

This chain uses TRBV4-3 with TRBJ2-3; D is possibly TRBD1 (7 bases). The CDR3 spans 15 residues. From germline, CDR1 is LGHNA and CDR2 YSLEER. Deletions cut 2 bases from V and 4 bases from J, with 13 bases between. CDR3 DNA sequence: TGCGCCAGCAGCCAACAGGGGGGAGTGGCAGATACGCAGTATTTT. It codes for CASSQQGGVADTQYF.

This clone showed up just a few times. The chain combines TRBV19 with TRBJ1-1, with D possibly being TRBD1 (6 bases). V shed 5 bases and J shed 9 bases, with 16 bases lying between them. Germline CDR1 LNHDA, CDR2 SQIVND (reference sequence). CDR3 length equals 13 residues. CDR3 nucleotide sequence: TGTGCCAGTAGTTCTCCGGGGGGGACACAAGCTTTCTTT. Protein: CASSSPGGTQAFF.

V and J are TRBV27 and TRBJ2-3; 13 bases align to TRBD2. The germline CDR1 and CDR2 sequences are MNHEY and SMNVEV (reference sequence). The junction had 8 bases not matched to a gene; V was cut back by 6 bases and J by 2 bases. This CDR3 has 17 amino acids. CDR3 in DNA: TGTGCCAGCAGAGGACTAGCGGGGGCCCGCCACACAGATACGCAGTATTTT. It is translated as CASRGLAGARHTDTQYF.

The chain links TRBV18 to TRBJ1-1; TRBD1 might be the D (6 bases). Germline V gene sequence: CDR1 KGHSH, CDR2 LQKENI. The V and J ends lost 2 bases and 7 bases respectively, with 11 bases between them. CDR3 length: 13 residues. DNA of the CDR3: TGTGCCAGCTCACCAGGTAGGGGGAATGAAGCTTTCTTT. It specifies CASSPGRGNEAFF.

The chain carries TRBV18 and TRBJ1-5; a possible D gene is TRBD1 (6 bases). Germline V lookup: CDR1 KGHSH, CDR2 LQKENI. V was pared by 3 bases and J by 4 bases, with 10 bases between. The CDR3 spans 14 residues. The CDR3 DNA is TGTGCCAGCTCACCCGGACAGCCTAATCAGCCCCAGCATTTT. Its translation: CASSPGQPNQPQHF.

The rearrangement links TRBV12-5 to TRBJ1-1, with D tentatively TRBD1 (5 bases). V lost 1 base to trimming and J lost 6 bases, with 21 bases between them. Germline V lookup: CDR1 LGHNT, CDR2 FRNRAP. The CDR3 spans 17 residues. The CDR3 coding sequence is TGTGCTAGTGGTTTGGCCAACCAAAGGGCAGGGTCGTCTGAAGCTTTCTTT. Its translation: CASGLANQRAGSSEAFF.

V usage is TRBV2 and J usage is TRBJ2-7; D perhaps matches TRBD2 (5 bases). V was shortened by 6 bases and J by 1 base, with 10 bases between the two germline ends. The CDR3 runs 13 residues. The germline gives CDR1 SNHLY, CDR2 FYNNEI. CDR3 residues: CASRSGLSYEQYF. Here the CDR3 DNA reads TGTGCCAGCAGGTCCGGACTTTCCTACGAGCAGTACTTC. Drawing the rest from reference TRBV2 and TRBJ2-7, the complete variable domain is EPEVTQTPSHQVTQMGQEVILRCVPISNHLYFYWYRQILGQKVEFLVSFYNNEISEKSEIFDDQFSVERPDGSNFTLKIRSTKLEDSAMYFCASRSGLSYEQYFGPGTRLTVT.

Only a few counts were recorded for this clone. The chain links TRBV7-6 to TRBJ2-3; 7 bases match TRBD1. V lost 3 bases, J lost 3 bases, and 3 bases stayed unmatched. The CDR3 covers 14 residues. The germline V gene has CDR1 SGHVS and CDR2 FNYEAQ. CDR3 residues: CASSLTGWTDTQYF. The CDR3 DNA follows: TGTGCCAGCAGCTTGACAGGGTGGACAGATACGCAGTATTTT.

This chain connects TRBV6-1 to TRBJ2-3; 11 nucleotides align to TRBD2. J gave up 1 base and V 4 bases, and 4 bases lay outside the gene matches. Germline assignment: CDR1 MNHNS and CDR2 SASEGT. CDR3 length: 16 residues. CDR3 DNA sequence: TGTGCCAGCAGTGCGGGACTAGCGGCCGGCACAGATACGCAGTATTTT. The encoded protein is CASSAGLAAGTDTQYF.

The rearrangement joins TRBV27 to TRBJ1-1; D gene uncertain. Trimming cost V 5 bases and J 0 bases, with 19 bases left between them. The CDR3 has 17 amino acids. The germline V gene has CDR1 MNHEY and CDR2 SMNVEV (reference sequence). The CDR3 DNA sequence: TGTGCCAGCAGTCCGCGGGCGATACAGCATATGAACACTGAAGCTTTCTTT. It yields the protein CASSPRAIQHMNTEAFF.